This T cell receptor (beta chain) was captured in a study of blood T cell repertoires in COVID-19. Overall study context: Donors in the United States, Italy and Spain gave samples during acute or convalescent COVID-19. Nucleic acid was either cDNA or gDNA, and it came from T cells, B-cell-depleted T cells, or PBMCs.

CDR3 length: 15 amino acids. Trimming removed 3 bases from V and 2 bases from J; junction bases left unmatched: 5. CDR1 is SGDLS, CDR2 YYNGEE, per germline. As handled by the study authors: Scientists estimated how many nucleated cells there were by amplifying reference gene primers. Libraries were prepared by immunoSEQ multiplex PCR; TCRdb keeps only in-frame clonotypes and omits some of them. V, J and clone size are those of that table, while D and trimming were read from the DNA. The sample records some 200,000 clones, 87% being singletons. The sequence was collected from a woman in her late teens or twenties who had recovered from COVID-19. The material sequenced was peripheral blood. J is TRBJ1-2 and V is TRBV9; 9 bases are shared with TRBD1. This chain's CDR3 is CASSATGTGNYGYTF. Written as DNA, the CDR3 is TGTGCCAGCAGCGCGACCGGGACAGGGAACTATGGCTACACCTTC.